The sequence of this TCR beta chain was determined in a study of graft-versus-host responses after intestinal transplantation. Profiled with immunoSEQ multiplex PCR; TCRdb holds only in-frame clones, not every one. Of under 50,000 clones in the sample, approximately 93% were seen once. The CDR3 sequence is 14 residues long. The germline gives CDR1 SGHAT, CDR2 FQDESV (reference sequence). V was pared by 1 base and J by 5 bases, with 12 bases between. This rearrangement joins TRBV11-1 to TRBJ2-7; TRBD2 is a possible D gene (5 bases). The sequenced sample was PBMCs, obtained roughly 780 days after intestinal transplantation. The sequence came from a human patient who received an intestinal transplant, so some T cells may come from the graft donor. This CDR3 reads CASSLVSKADEQYF. For the CDR3, the DNA is TGTGCCAGCAGCTTAGTATCAAAAGCGGACGAGCAGTACTTC.